This entry describes one T cell receptor (beta chain). Authors' methods: Reference gene primer amplification in the assay estimated nucleated cell counts. Assay used: immunoSEQ multiplex PCR; TCRdb lists only in-frame clones, some missing. V, J and clone size reflect that table, while D and trimming were determined from the DNA. The sample has more than 100,000 clones, just over 85% seen once. The trim removed 6 bases at V and 4 bases at J, leaving 7 bases unmatched. From germline, CDR1 is MDHEN and CDR2 SYDVKM. The CDR3 is 14 residues long. The data were taken from a study of blood T cell repertoires in COVID-19. Study-level background: In each case, the material was cDNA or gDNA derived from T cells, B-cell-depleted T cells, or PBMCs.

This clonotype was obtained from a human donor in a cohort sampled during active COVID-19. This sequence joins TRBV28 and TRBJ1-2, with TRBD1 matching over 8 bases. The source material was peripheral blood. The CDR3 DNA is TGTGCCAGCAGCAAAATGCAGGGGGCCTATGGCTACACCTTC. Protein product: CASSKMQGAYGYTF.